These 8 T cell receptor beta chains were sequenced from one sample in a study of blood T cell repertoires in COVID-19. Libraries were prepared by immunoSEQ multiplex PCR; TCRdb keeps only in-frame clonotypes and omits some of them. Here the sample spans 210,000 or so clones, 80% to 90% being singletons. The sample taken for sequencing was PBMCs or T cells enriched from blood (not recorded which). These receptors were collected from a woman between 50 and 59 years old who had been exposed to COVID-19.

This clone turned up a few times. The J gene is TRBJ2-7, the V gene TRBV15, with 7 bases fitting TRBD2. CDR1 is LNHNV, CDR2 YYDKDF, per germline (reference sequence). The CDR3 contains 15 residues. V trimming: 8 bases; J trimming: 6 bases; junction bases outside the gene matches: 16. CDR3 in amino acids: CATSGVAGRVREQYF. CDR3 bases: TGTGCCACCTCTGGCGTGGCAGGGAGGGTCCGCGAGCAGTACTTC.

This clone was picked up many times. This CDR3 is CAWSVRAGTGDTGELFF. Here the CDR3 DNA reads TGTGCCTGGAGTGTACGGGCCGGGACAGGGGACACCGGGGAGCTGTTTTTT. V gene TRBV30 combines with J gene TRBJ2-2; 10 bases fit TRBD1. This CDR3 has 17 amino acids. Unmatched junction bases numbered 7, after V lost 0 bases and J lost 3 bases. Germline CDR1 GTSNPN, CDR2 SVGIG (reference sequence).

The gene calls are TRBV18 and TRBJ1-5; unclear D gene. Trimming removed 3 bases from V and 6 bases from J, with 9 bases in between. The CDR3 covers 13 residues. Germline CDR1 KGHSH, CDR2 LQKENI. The CDR3 nucleotides are TGTGCCAGCTCACCGGCCAGCGGTCAGCCCCAGCATTTT. As protein: CASSPASGQPQHF.

The J gene is TRBJ1-2, the V gene TRBV24-1; D may be TRBD1 (6 bases). Germline V gene sequence: CDR1 KGHDR, CDR2 SFDVKD. Trimming cost V 4 bases and J 4 bases, with 12 bases left between them. CDR3 length equals 14 residues. CDR3 DNA sequence: TGTGCCACCAGTGACCAAGACAGGATCTATGGCTACACCTTC. Protein: CATSDQDRIYGYTF.

The J gene is TRBJ2-5, the V gene TRBV6-1; perhaps TRBD2 as D (7 bases). This CDR3 is 18 amino acids long. With 2 bases removed from V and 4 bases from J, the gap between germline ends came to 23 bases. Germline CDR1 MNHNS, CDR2 SASEGT. Written as DNA, the CDR3 is TGTGCCAGCAGTGAAAACTATGGCGGGGGAGGGGGGGTAGAGACCCAGTACTTC. It is translated as CASSENYGGGGGVETQYF.

The chain is built from TRBV7-2 and TRBJ1-5; D is possibly TRBD1 (5 bases). Trimming left V 5 bases short and J 6 bases short, with 17 bases between. The length of the CDR3 is 15 residues. Germline CDR1 is SGHTA and CDR2 is FQGNSA. CDR3 residues: CASSLSGFSGQPQHF. In DNA, the CDR3 is TGTGCCAGCAGCCTCTCAGGGTTTAGCGGTCAGCCCCAGCATTTT.

V gene TRBV21-1 combines with J gene TRBJ1-1. TRBV21-1 constitutes a pseudogene. This CDR3 is 12 amino acids long. This CDR3 reads CASSKGYGGAFF. DNA of the CDR3: TGTGCCAGCAGCAAAGGGTACGGGGGGGCTTTCTTT.

The rearrangement links TRBV6-5 to TRBJ1-2; TRBD1 matches 8 bases. Per germline, CDR1 MNHEY and CDR2 SVGAGI. CDR3 length equals 15 residues. After removal of 6 bases from V and 2 bases from J, the junction contained 8 bases not matched to a gene. The CDR3 nucleotides are TGTGCCAGCAGGGTGGACAGGGCTCTAAACTATGGCTACACCTTC. It specifies CASRVDRALNYGYTF.